This T cell receptor (beta chain) was recovered during a study of cytomegalovirus exposure and HLA in healthy donors. Overall study findings and caveats: Exclusion as indistinguishable affected some V segments, including TRBV6-2 and TRBV6-3. In a later analysis, HLA-associated TCR beta chains were more clonally expanded than equally common others. Usually a TCR sequence was rare, but some public TCRs were found in many donors. A list of about 160 TCR beta chains associated with cytomegalovirus was given.

In regard to this clone: Antigen unknown.

PCR used 60 Vbeta primers and 13 Jbeta primers. The protocol was immunoSEQ multiplex PCR, while the TCRdb copy is restricted to in-frame clones and leaves out a portion. The sample includes about 200,000 clones, around 82% of them seen just once. V dropped 1 base and J dropped 7; count of bases not matched to a gene: 3. The CDR3 has 15 amino acids. The germline gives CDR1 SNHLY, CDR2 FYNNEI. Sequenced material: PBMCs. The TCR originated in a woman between 25 and 40 years old in good health and CMV-seronegative. V and J are TRBV2 and TRBJ2-1, with 11 bases identical to TRBD2. The CDR3 is CASSEGTSGWNEQFF. The CDR3 DNA reads as TGTGCCAGCAGTGAAGGGACTAGCGGGTGGAATGAGCAGTTCTTC. Based on the CDR3 plus reference TRBV2 and TRBJ2-1, the full variable domain is EPEVTQTPSHQVTQMGQEVILRCVPISNHLYFYWYRQILGQKVEFLVSFYNNEISEKSEIFDDQFSVERPDGSNFTLKIRSTKLEDSAMYFCASSEGTSGWNEQFFGPGTRLTVL.